A single sample is the source of the 5 T cell receptor beta chains below, sequenced in a study of CD8+ T cells in alopecia areata. In each case, RNA was isolated and then reverse transcribed into cDNA as the sequencing template. Data came from immunoSEQ multiplex PCR; TCRdb stores just in-frame clones and leaves some out. The sample gives around 7,500 clones, about 64% of which show up once; 16% is in the top ten. Sampling of alopecia areata patients yielded lesional scalp punch biopsies as well as peripheral blood. The specimen comprised skin, sampled at week 0. Receptors originate from a human donor with alopecia areata.

The CDR3 is CASSDGVGADTQYF. CDR3 nucleotide sequence: TGTGCCAGCAGTGACGGGGTTGGCGCAGATACGCAGTATTTT. The chain links TRBV6-4 to TRBJ2-3; D not certain. The CDR3 length is 14 residues. CDR1 and CDR2 from the germline V gene are MRHNA and SNTAGT. V was cut by 2 bases and J by 4 bases, with 10 bases left in between.

The V call is TRBV6-6, the J call TRBJ2-4, with TRBD1 identical over 7 bases. The CDR3 totals 14 residues. Unmatched junction bases numbered 10, after V lost 6 bases and J lost 8 bases. CDR1 and CDR2 from the germline V gene are MNHNY and SVGAGI (reference sequence). CDR3 sequence reads: CASRLDRDGYIQYF. The CDR3 nucleotides are TGTGCCAGCAGGCTCGACAGGGACGGGTACATTCAGTACTTC.

This clone appeared a few times. V and J are TRBV15 and TRBJ2-3; D gene uncertain. Germline loops: CDR1 LNHNV, CDR2 YYDKDF (reference sequence). This CDR3 comprises 17 residues. Between the trimmed V and J ends, which lost 4 bases and 2 bases, there was a span of 19 bases. CDR3 in amino acids: CATSTVHMGIYTDTQYF. The CDR3 region has the DNA TGTGCCACCAGCACTGTACATATGGGGATTTACACAGATACGCAGTATTTT. Full variable domain (missing parts from reference TRBV15 and TRBJ2-3): DAMVIQNPRYQVTQFGKPVTLSCSQTLNHNVMYWYQQKSSQAPKLLFHYYDKDFNNEADTPDNFQSRRPNTSFCFLDIRSPGLGDTAMYLCATSTVHMGIYTDTQYFGPGTRLTVL.

The gene calls are TRBV6-6 and TRBJ2-3; TRBD2 might be the D (6 bases). CDR1 is MNHNY, CDR2 SVGAGI, per germline (reference sequence). Deletions cut 6 bases from V and 4 bases from J, with 11 bases between. The length of the CDR3 is 13 residues. DNA of the CDR3: TGTGCCAGCAGGCCCCGGGAGTCAGATACGCAGTATTTT. Encoded protein: CASRPRESDTQYF.

This clone appeared a few times. V and J are TRBV10-3 and TRBJ2-7; TRBD2 aligns across 9 bases. Germline CDR1 ENHRY, CDR2 SYGVKD. This CDR3 contains 16 residues. The junction had 13 bases not matched to a gene; V was cut back by 6 bases and J by 4 bases. CDR3 loop: CAIRREGGRNVYEQYF. In nucleotides, the CDR3 is TGTGCCATCAGGCGGGAGGGGGGCAGGAATGTTTACGAGCAGTACTTC.